This T cell receptor (beta chain) appears in the sequencing data of a study of blood T cells in healthy people across ages. General observations from the study: Measured against age, TCR beta diversity per million T cells decreased in a roughly linear manner.

A second PCR of about 7 to 12 cycles used a sample-barcoded 5' primer and a J-beta primer mix. A template-switch adaptor with 12 random nucleotides tagged each cDNA molecule. TCRdb used MiXCR to reprocess the 5' RACE reads, holding one entry per CDR3 protein. The table lists about 780,000 distinct CDR3 sequences, around 45% of them singletons, with 15% to 20% in the top ten. A remark on this clonotype: Its cognate antigen is unknown.

The CDR3 length is 14 residues. Germline CDR1 MDHEN, CDR2 SYDVKM. Unmatched junction bases numbered 9, after V lost 6 bases and J lost 5 bases. The donors, aged 6 to 90, were healthy Caucasians from Russia. The material sequenced was blood. The TCR sequence derives from a man older than 75 in good health. The chain combines TRBV28 with TRBJ2-5; 7 bases fit TRBD1. CDR3 sequence: CASRRQGITETQYF. The CDR3 region has the DNA TGTGCCAGCAGGCGACAGGGTATTACGGAGACCCAGTACTTC.